The TCR beta chain under discussion was sequenced for a study of T-cell reconstitution after alpha-beta-depleted transplantation in children. This clonotype was detected only a few times. What it recognizes is unknown. The study, taken as a whole, reports: Approximately two months post-transplant, alpha-beta T cells reportedly originated from several hundred expanded graft clones. T-cell counts and diversity at one year following transplant were attributed mainly to newly produced T cells. Diversity of TCRbeta at day 60 was high in some patients, arising from surviving recipient T cells and thymic progenitors.

Trimming shortened V by 2 bases and J by 10 bases, and 15 bases separated the two germline ends. From germline, CDR1 is SEHNR and CDR2 FQNEAQ (reference sequence). This CDR3 comprises 15 residues. Unique molecular identifiers were built into the TCRbeta library. TCRdb re-called the PCR reads through MiXCR, storing one row per CDR3 protein. Of about 200,000 distinct CDR3 sequences in the sample, under 8.5% were seen once. The clonotype originates from a male patient under 10 years old who had a stem cell transplant for acute myeloid leukemia, so the T cells may come from the graft donor. The V and J genes are TRBV7-9 and TRBJ1-6; a possible D gene is TRBD1 (5 bases). The sequenced sample was PBMCs, mostly from graft donor cells, obtained 360 days after TCRalphabeta/CD19-depleted stem cell transplant. The CDR3 protein is CASSLFTGGYSPLHF. The CDR3 DNA reads TGTGCCAGCAGCTTATTTACAGGAGGATACTCACCCCTCCACTTT.